This TCR beta chain originates from a study of blood T cell repertoires in COVID-19. Study-wide background: Samples of COVID-19 (acute and convalescent) were obtained from the United States, Italy and Spain. Sample material is recorded as cDNA or gDNA derived from T cells, B-cell-depleted T cells, or PBMCs.

Original methodology: Amplification of reference gene primers was used by the study to estimate nucleated cell counts. Clones were read by immunoSEQ multiplex PCR, and TCRdb kept only the in-frame ones, dropping some. D and trimming come from the DNA, and the V and J calls and clone size come from that table. This sample carries more than 100,000 clones, under 80% of them seen once, and the ten largest clones take approximately 2.4%. CDR3 size: 18 residues. J lost 3 bases, V lost 4 bases, and 12 bases had no gene match. In germline, CDR1 is SGHRS, CDR2 YFSETQ. This clone was seen more than once but under ten times.

This chain connects TRBV5-1 to TRBJ1-4; TRBD1 matches 10 bases. The sequence was obtained from a man aged 65 to 85 with acute or convalescent COVID-19. Source material: peripheral blood. The CDR3 nucleotides read TGCGCCAGCAGCGGAAACCCGACAGGGGGCGCACCTAATGAAAAACTGTTTTTT. Protein: CASSGNPTGGAPNEKLFF.